This passage covers 32 T cell receptor beta chains from one sample sequenced in a study of CD8 T cells in Susac syndrome. RNA, at roughly 0.45 to 1 ug, was reverse transcribed with random hexamers. In TCRdb, the immunoSEQ multiplex PCR reads were re-called with MiXCR into one record per CDR3 protein. Of about 430,000 distinct CDR3 sequences in the sample, 75% to 90% were seen once. Sequencing input: CD8+ T cells from PBMCs. These receptors came from a human donor with multiple sclerosis.

This clonotype was seen only once. V usage is TRBV19 and J usage is TRBJ2-1; 8 nucleotides match TRBD2. The ends lost 5 bases at V and 0 bases at J; junction bases unmatched: 9. The CDR3 has 17 residues. The germline V gene encodes CDR1 LNHDA and CDR2 SQIVND (reference sequence). CDR3 nucleotide sequence: TGTGCCAGTAGTGCAACTAGCGGACTGAGCTCCTACAATGAGCAGTTCTTC. Encoded protein: CASSATSGLSSYNEQFF.

The chain recombines TRBV7-9 with TRBJ2-1, with unresolved D. Germline V gene data show CDR1 as SEHNR and CDR2 as FQNEAQ (reference sequence). Deletions cut 5 bases from V and 6 bases from J, with 11 bases between. This CDR3 comprises 13 residues. This CDR3 reads CASSPRSANEQFF. In nucleotides, the CDR3 is TGTGCCAGCAGCCCCCGCAGCGCCAATGAGCAGTTCTTC.

The chain carries TRBV7-6 and TRBJ2-5; no reliable D call. The V end was cut by 0 bases, the J end by 2 bases, with 10 bases between. There are 15 residues in the CDR3. The V gene's germline CDR1 is SGHVS and CDR2 FNYEAQ. DNA of the CDR3: TGTGCCAGCAGCTTAGCACCTTGGGGACAAGAGACCCAGTACTTC. Translating gives CASSLAPWGQETQYF.

J is TRBJ2-6 and V is TRBV5-1, with 7 bases fitting TRBD1. The germline gives CDR1 SGHRS, CDR2 YFSETQ. Trimming removed 4 bases from V and 2 bases from J; junction bases left unmatched: 15. This CDR3 contains 19 residues. The CDR3 here is CASSPGQPRPEAGANVLTF. The CDR3 coding sequence is TGCGCCAGCAGCCCGGGACAGCCCCGTCCTGAGGCTGGGGCCAACGTCCTGACTTTC. Based on the CDR3 plus reference TRBV5-1 and TRBJ2-6, the full variable domain is KAGVTQTPRYLIKTRGQQVTLSCSPISGHRSVSWYQQTPGQGLQFLFEYFSETQRNKGNFPGRFSGRQFSNSRSEMNVSTLELGDSALYLCASSPGQPRPEAGANVLTFGAGSRLTVL.

The rearrangement uses TRBV4-1 and TRBJ2-5; D gene ambiguous. V lost 4 bases and J 2 bases, leaving 20 bases between the germline ends. The CDR3 totals 17 residues. Germline V CDR1 and CDR2: MGHRA, YSYEKL. CDR3 bases: TGCGCCAGCAGCCCCTCTACTTCATCGGGTCGGCAAGAGACCCAGTACTTC. The encoded protein is CASSPSTSSGRQETQYF.

The gene calls are TRBV7-9 and TRBJ2-7; the D is unclear. The CDR3 totals 12 residues. CDR1 and CDR2 from the germline V gene are SEHNR and FQNEAQ (reference sequence). The ends were cut back, 6 bases at V and 3 bases at J, with 9 bases in the middle. For the CDR3, the DNA is TGTGCCAGCAGTTACGCAATCTACGAGCAGTACTTC. It specifies CASSYAIYEQYF.

The genes are TRBV6-6 and TRBJ2-7; TRBD2 is a possible D gene (6 bases). The CDR3 loop spans 16 amino acids. The germline V gene encodes CDR1 MNHNY and CDR2 SVGAGI (reference sequence). The germline V and J ends were trimmed by 2 bases and 6 bases, with 20 bases remaining between them. The CDR3 sequence is CASSYLGTPAQLEQYF. In nucleotides, the CDR3 is TGTGCCAGCAGTTACCTGGGGACTCCTGCACAACTCGAGCAGTACTTC.

This rearrangement joins TRBV10-2 to TRBJ2-7, with a weak D call TRBD1 (5 bases). The CDR3 is 12 residues long. Deletions cut 2 bases from V and 5 bases from J, with 7 bases between. Germline V gene sequence: CDR1 WSHSY, CDR2 SAAADI. DNA of the CDR3: TGCGCCAGCAGTGAGGGGGCTAACGAGCAGTACTTC. Its translation is CASSEGANEQYF.

V usage is TRBV10-1 and J usage is TRBJ2-7, with D perhaps matching TRBD1 (7 bases). V shed 4 bases and J shed 3 bases, with 16 bases lying between them. This CDR3 contains 15 residues. The germline V gene has CDR1 WNHNN and CDR2 SYGVQD (reference sequence). The CDR3 DNA reads TGCGCCAGCAGTGTTAGGCGGGACAGCCTCTACGAGCAGTACTTC. Translation gives CASSVRRDSLYEQYF.

The J gene is TRBJ2-7, the V gene TRBV20-1; D call uncertain. This CDR3 is built from 13 residues. V was cut by 3 bases and J by 0 bases, with 9 bases left in between. CDR1 and CDR2 (germline): DFQATT, SNEGSKA (reference sequence). The CDR3 spells CSASAGVSYEQYF. The CDR3 bases are TGCAGTGCTAGCGCAGGCGTCTCCTACGAGCAGTACTTC.

This rearrangement joins TRBV7-9 to TRBJ2-3; D is unclear. Deletions cut 4 bases from V and 1 base from J, with 9 bases between. The CDR3 covers 14 residues. The germline V gene has CDR1 SEHNR and CDR2 FQNEAQ (reference sequence). This CDR3 reads CASSSVRGTDTQYF. The CDR3, as DNA: TGTGCCAGCAGCTCAGTACGGGGCACAGATACGCAGTATTTT.

This rearrangement joins TRBV6-1 to TRBJ1-3; weak D call: TRBD1 (5 bases). From germline, CDR1 is MNHNS and CDR2 SASEGT. The CDR3 runs 15 residues. The ends were cut back, 3 bases at V and 0 bases at J, with 9 bases in the middle. The CDR3 region has the DNA TGTGCCAGCAGTGACTGGACAAACTCTGGAAACACCATATATTTT. Translation gives CASSDWTNSGNTIYF.

The rearrangement uses TRBV14 and TRBJ2-1; 12 bases fit TRBD1. This CDR3 comprises 16 residues. The germline V gene has CDR1 SGHDN and CDR2 FVKESK. V lost 0 bases to trimming and J lost 7 bases; unmatched junction nucleotides: 4. CDR3: CASSQEGQGAGNEQFF. The CDR3 region has the DNA TGTGCCAGCAGCCAAGAGGGACAGGGGGCCGGGAATGAGCAGTTCTTC.

The chain couples TRBV29-1 to TRBJ2-2; 12 bases fit TRBD2. This CDR3 comprises 14 residues. Trimming removed 6 bases from V and 4 bases from J; junction bases left unmatched: 3. Germline CDR1 is SQVTM and CDR2 is ANQGSEA. The CDR3 DNA follows: TGCAGCGTCCAACTAGCGGGAGGCACCGGGGAGCTGTTTTTT. This codes for CSVQLAGGTGELFF.

V is TRBV11-2 and J is TRBJ1-2; no clear D. Germline loops: CDR1 SGHAT, CDR2 FQNNGV. V was cut by 3 bases and J by 3 bases, with 14 bases left in between. This CDR3 has 15 amino acids. The CDR3 protein is CASSFTPEAHYGYTF. The CDR3 DNA is TGTGCCAGCAGCTTTACCCCGGAGGCACACTATGGCTACACCTTC.

The rearrangement links TRBV6-1 to TRBJ1-5; 9 bases agree with TRBD1. This CDR3 has 20 residues. Germline lookup yields CDR1 MNHNS and CDR2 SASEGT. V lost 4 bases, J lost 2 bases, and 18 bases stayed unmatched. CDR3 sequence: CASSGPETGGFMGGNQPQHF. DNA of the CDR3: TGTGCCAGCAGTGGTCCTGAGACAGGGGGTTTTATGGGTGGCAATCAGCCCCAGCATTTT.

This clonotype was detected only once. The chain uses TRBV7-9 and TRBJ2-2, with D possibly matching TRBD1 (6 bases). This CDR3 spans 15 amino acids. Trimming removed 4 bases at V and 3 bases at J, with 12 bases between. The germline CDR1 and CDR2 sequences are SEHNR and FQNEAQ (reference sequence). CDR3 sequence (DNA): TGTGCCAGCAGCTCGCCTACAGGGTACACCGGGGAGCTGTTTTTT. It yields the protein CASSSPTGYTGELFF. The full variable domain, in which reference TRBV7-9 and TRBJ2-2 provide the parts outside the CDR3, is DTGVSQNPRHKITKRGQNVTFRCDPISEHNRLYWYRQTLGQGPEFLTYFQNEAQLEKSRLLSDRFSAERPKGSFSTLEIQRTEQGDSAMYLCASSSPTGYTGELFFGEGSRLTVL.

For the CDR3, the DNA is TGTGCCAGCAGCCAAGCCGCGGGCCCGGACGAGCAGTACTTC. Its translation: CASSQAAGPDEQYF. The J gene is TRBJ2-7, the V gene TRBV3-1; D possibly corresponds to TRBD2 (5 bases). The CDR3 extends over 14 amino acids. V gave up 1 base and J gave up 5 bases, with 12 bases separating them. CDR1 and CDR2 from the germline V gene are LGHDT and YNNKEL (reference sequence).

The rearrangement links TRBV7-2 to TRBJ1-2; possibly TRBD1 for D (6 bases). CDR3 length equals 14 residues. V was shortened by 2 bases and J by 4 bases, with 11 bases between the two germline ends. Germline V CDR1 and CDR2: SGHTA, FQGNSA. CDR3 region: CASSLRQVPYGYTF. The CDR3 DNA is TGTGCCAGCAGCTTACGACAGGTTCCCTATGGCTACACCTTC.

The chain recombines TRBV4-1 with TRBJ2-7; TRBD2 is a possible D gene (6 bases). Trimming left V 0 bases short and J 5 bases short, with 8 bases between. This CDR3 has 13 residues. CDR1 and CDR2 (germline): MGHRA, YSYEKL. DNA for the CDR3: TGCGCCAGCAGCCAAGAGCGGGGAGACGAGCAGTACTTC. It translates to CASSQERGDEQYF.

The chain couples TRBV5-4 to TRBJ2-7, with unresolved D. V lost 0 bases and J lost 0, with 10 bases in between. The CDR3 consists of 15 residues. Germline V lookup: CDR1 SGHNT, CDR2 YYREEE (reference sequence). The CDR3 spells CASSLATPSSYEQYF. The CDR3 nucleotides are TGTGCCAGCAGCTTGGCCACGCCGAGCTCCTACGAGCAGTACTTC.

The chain joins TRBV5-6 to TRBJ1-2, with D unresolved. The length of the CDR3 is 14 residues. Looked up from germline, CDR1 is SGHDT and CDR2 is YYEEEE. Trimming took 2 bases from V and 1 from J, leaving 9 bases between them. The CDR3 reads CASSFGQLNYGYTF. CDR3 bases: TGTGCCAGCAGCTTTGGGCAGCTTAACTATGGCTACACCTTC.

This sequence joins TRBV2 and TRBJ2-6; possible D gene TRBD1, 7 bases. CDR1 and CDR2 (germline): SNHLY, FYNNEI. The V gene lost 6 bases and the J gene lost 4 bases, with 16 bases spanning the gap. The CDR3 has 16 residues. In DNA form, the CDR3 reads TGTGCCAGCAGGGAGGGGGCCCCCTCGGGGGCCAACGTCCTGACTTTC. Protein: CASREGAPSGANVLTF.

The genes are TRBV2 and TRBJ1-1; no definite D call. The ends were cut back, 7 bases at V and 6 bases at J, with 12 bases in the middle. The CDR3 is 12 residues long. Germline lookup yields CDR1 SNHLY and CDR2 FYNNEI. The CDR3 is CASTHFDSEAFF. The CDR3 coding sequence is TGTGCCAGCACACACTTTGACTCTGAAGCTTTCTTT. The full variable domain, with the rest looked up from reference TRBV2 and TRBJ1-1, is EPEVTQTPSHQVTQMGQEVILRCVPISNHLYFYWYRQILGQKVEFLVSFYNNEISEKSEIFDDQFSVERPDGSNFTLKIRSTKLEDSAMYFCASTHFDSEAFFGQGTRLTVV.

The chain employs TRBV28 and TRBJ1-1; possible D gene TRBD1, 5 bases. This CDR3 comprises 12 residues. V lost 5 bases, J lost 6 bases, and 10 bases lay in between. CDR1 is MDHEN and CDR2 is SYDVKM in the germline V gene. The CDR3 loop reads CASSRDVSEAFF. In DNA form, the CDR3 reads TGTGCCAGCAGTCGGGACGTTTCTGAAGCTTTCTTT.

The V gene is TRBV4-2, the J gene TRBJ1-3; D may be TRBD1 (5 bases). Germline V CDR1 and CDR2: LGHNA, YNFKEQ. The CDR3 is 15 amino acids. V was cut by 0 bases and J by 2 bases, with 8 bases left in between. The CDR3 sequence is CASSQDAGTGNTIYF. The CDR3 coding sequence is TGTGCCAGCAGCCAAGATGCAGGGACTGGAAACACCATATATTTT.

The J gene is TRBJ1-2, the V gene TRBV6-2 or TRBV6-3; D is unresolved. Germline V gene sequence: CDR1 MNHEY, CDR2 SVGEGT. V lost 4 bases, J lost 4 bases, and 7 bases lay in between. The CDR3 is made up of 12 amino acids. The CDR3 spells CASSSELYGYTF. The CDR3 DNA sequence: TGTGCCAGCAGTTCCGAACTCTATGGCTACACCTTC.

The rearrangement uses TRBV25-1 and TRBJ1-1; 11 bases align to TRBD1. The CDR3 consists of 18 residues. The J segment lost 1 base and the V segment lost 0 bases, leaving 7 bases of the junction unmatched. CDR1 and CDR2 from the germline V gene are MGHDK and SYGVNS. The chain's CDR3 is CASSEYFMGQGENTEAFF. The CDR3 DNA reads as TGTGCCAGCAGTGAATATTTTATGGGACAGGGGGAGAACACTGAAGCTTTCTTT.

The chain joins TRBV29-1 to TRBJ2-1; 10 nucleotides line up with TRBD1. J gave up 7 bases and V 7 bases, and 10 bases lay outside the gene matches. Germline loops: CDR1 SQVTM, CDR2 ANQGSEA. This CDR3 comprises 14 residues. CDR3 amino acids: CSALLRDRGNEQFF. The CDR3 DNA follows: TGCAGCGCCCTTCTTAGGGACAGGGGTAATGAGCAGTTCTTC.

This sequence joins TRBV6-5 and TRBJ2-1; D gene uncertain. In germline, CDR1 is MNHEY, CDR2 SVGAGI. This CDR3 has 15 residues. V lost 0 bases to trimming and J lost 5 bases, with 11 bases between them. CDR3 protein: CASSYSPRLDNEQFF. CDR3 nucleotide sequence: TGTGCCAGCAGTTACTCCCCTCGACTCGACAATGAGCAGTTCTTC.

The chain carries TRBV6-4 and TRBJ1-2; D unresolved. V was cut by 4 bases and J by 4 bases, with 19 bases left in between. Germline V gene data show CDR1 as MRHNA and CDR2 as SNTAGT. The CDR3 consists of 16 residues. In DNA, the CDR3 is TGTGCCAGCAGTGTAACTTCGGCAGCTCCCTTCTATGGCTACACCTTC. Encoded protein: CASSVTSAAPFYGYTF.

This clonotype was detected only once. This chain connects TRBV27 to TRBJ1-6; the match to TRBD1 covers 7 bases. Trimming took 5 bases from V and 8 from J; bases not matched to a gene: 9. Looked up from germline, CDR1 is MNHEY and CDR2 is SMNVEV (reference sequence). This CDR3 has 15 residues. The CDR3 nucleotides are TGTGCCAGCAGTCCAGGGGGAGTGCTCGATTCACCCCTCCACTTT. This translates into CASSPGGVLDSPLHF.